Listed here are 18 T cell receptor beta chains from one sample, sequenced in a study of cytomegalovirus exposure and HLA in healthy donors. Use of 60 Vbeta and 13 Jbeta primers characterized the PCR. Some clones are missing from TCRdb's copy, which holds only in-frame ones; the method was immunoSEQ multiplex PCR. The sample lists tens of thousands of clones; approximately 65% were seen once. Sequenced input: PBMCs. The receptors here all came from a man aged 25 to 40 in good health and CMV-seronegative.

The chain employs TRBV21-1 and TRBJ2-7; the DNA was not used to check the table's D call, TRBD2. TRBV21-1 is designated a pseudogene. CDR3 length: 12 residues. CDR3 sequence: CASSKSGERRYF. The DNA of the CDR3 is TGTGCCAGCAGCAAATCCGGCGAGCGAAGGTACTTC.

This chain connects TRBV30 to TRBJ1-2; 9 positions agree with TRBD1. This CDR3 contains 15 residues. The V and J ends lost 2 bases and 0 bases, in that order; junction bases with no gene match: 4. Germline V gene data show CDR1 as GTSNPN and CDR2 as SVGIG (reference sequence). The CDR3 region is CAWSWWTGANYGYTF. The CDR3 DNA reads TGTGCCTGGAGTTGGTGGACAGGGGCTAACTATGGCTACACCTTC.

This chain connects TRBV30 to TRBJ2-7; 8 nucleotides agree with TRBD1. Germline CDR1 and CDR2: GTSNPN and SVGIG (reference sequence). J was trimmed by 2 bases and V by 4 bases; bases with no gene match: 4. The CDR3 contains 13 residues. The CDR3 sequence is CAWTTGATYEQYF. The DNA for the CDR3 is TGTGCCTGGACGACAGGGGCAACCTACGAGCAGTACTTC.

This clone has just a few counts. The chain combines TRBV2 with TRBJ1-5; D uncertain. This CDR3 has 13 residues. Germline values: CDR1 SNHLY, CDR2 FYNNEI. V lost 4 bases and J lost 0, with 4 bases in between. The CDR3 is CASSAYSNQPQHF. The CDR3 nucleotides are TGTGCCAGCAGTGCGTATAGCAATCAGCCCCAGCATTTT.

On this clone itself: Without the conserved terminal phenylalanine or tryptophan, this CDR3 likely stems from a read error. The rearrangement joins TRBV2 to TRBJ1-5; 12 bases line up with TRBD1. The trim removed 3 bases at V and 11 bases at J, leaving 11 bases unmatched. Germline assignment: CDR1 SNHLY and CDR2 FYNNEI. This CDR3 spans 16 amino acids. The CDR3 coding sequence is TGTGCCAGCAGTGAGGTGGGGACAGGGGGCTTTTCGGCCCAGCATGTT. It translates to CASSEVGTGGFSAQHV.

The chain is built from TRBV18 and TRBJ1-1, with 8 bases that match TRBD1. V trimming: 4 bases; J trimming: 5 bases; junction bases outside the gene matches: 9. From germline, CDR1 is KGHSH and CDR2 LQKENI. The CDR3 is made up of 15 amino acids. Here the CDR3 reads CASSLNQGAGTEAFF. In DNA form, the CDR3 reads TGTGCCAGCTCACTTAATCAGGGGGCTGGGACTGAAGCTTTCTTT.

CDR3 loop: CASSQVGSDSGRVNEQFF. CDR3 sequence (DNA): TGCGCCAGCAGCCAAGTTGGATCGGATAGCGGGAGGGTTAATGAGCAGTTCTTC. The chain combines TRBV4-1 with TRBJ2-1, with 11 bases fitting TRBD2. From germline, CDR1 is MGHRA and CDR2 YSYEKL. There are 18 residues in the CDR3. After removal of 1 base from V and 7 bases from J, the junction contained 12 bases not matched to a gene.

Written as DNA, the CDR3 is TGTGCCAGCAGCCCGACAGGGAGTAGCTATGGCTACACCTTC. Translation gives CASSPTGSSYGYTF. The J gene is TRBJ1-2, the V gene TRBV7-8; TRBD1 agrees at 7 bases. Trimming cost V 5 bases and J 4 bases; bases outside gene matches: 7. The CDR3 totals 14 residues. Germline CDR1 is SGHVS and CDR2 is FQNEAQ. Variable domain in full (rest from reference TRBV7-8 and TRBJ1-2): GAGVSQSPRYKVAKRGQDVALRCDPISGHVSLFWYQQALGQGPEFLTYFQNEAQLDKSGLPSDRFFAERPEGSVSTLKIQRTQQEDSAVYLCASSPTGSSYGYTFGSGTRLTVV.

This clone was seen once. The CDR3 region has the DNA TGTGCCAGCAAATGGAGTCGGGGGTCAGAGACCCAGTACTTC. Its protein is CASKWSRGSETQYF. J is TRBJ2-5 and V is TRBV28; possible D gene TRBD2, 6 bases. The V end lost 7 bases, the J end lost 4 bases, and 16 bases lay between the germline ends. The CDR3 has 14 residues. Germline loops: CDR1 MDHEN, CDR2 SYDVKM.

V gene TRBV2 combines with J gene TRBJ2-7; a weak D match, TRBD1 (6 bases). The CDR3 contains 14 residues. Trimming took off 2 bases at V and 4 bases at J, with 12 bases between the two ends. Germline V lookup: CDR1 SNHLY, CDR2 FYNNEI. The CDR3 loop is CASSERTAIYEQYF. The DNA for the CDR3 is TGTGCCAGCAGTGAACGGACAGCCATATACGAGCAGTACTTC. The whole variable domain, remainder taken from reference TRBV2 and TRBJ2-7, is EPEVTQTPSHQVTQMGQEVILRCVPISNHLYFYWYRQILGQKVEFLVSFYNNEISEKSEIFDDQFSVERPDGSNFTLKIRSTKLEDSAMYFCASSERTAIYEQYFGPGTRLTVT.

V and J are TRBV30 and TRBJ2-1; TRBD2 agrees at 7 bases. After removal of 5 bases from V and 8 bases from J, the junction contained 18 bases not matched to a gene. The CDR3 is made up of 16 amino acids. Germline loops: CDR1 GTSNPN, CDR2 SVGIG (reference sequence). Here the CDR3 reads CAWGWAGARVFDEQFF. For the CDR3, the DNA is TGTGCCTGGGGGTGGGCGGGAGCCCGAGTTTTCGATGAGCAGTTCTTC.

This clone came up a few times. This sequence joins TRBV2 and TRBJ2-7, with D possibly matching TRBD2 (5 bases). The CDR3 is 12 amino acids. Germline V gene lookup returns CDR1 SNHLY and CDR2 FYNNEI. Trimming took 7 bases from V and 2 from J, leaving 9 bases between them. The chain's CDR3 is CASMGAPYEQYF. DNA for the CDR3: TGTGCCAGCATGGGAGCCCCCTACGAGCAGTACTTC.

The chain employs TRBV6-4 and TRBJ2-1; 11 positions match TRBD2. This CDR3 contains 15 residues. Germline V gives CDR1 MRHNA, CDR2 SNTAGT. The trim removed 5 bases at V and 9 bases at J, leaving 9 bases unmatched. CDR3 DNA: TGTGCCAGCAGTCCCCTAGCGGGAGGTATCGGTGAGCAGTTCTTC. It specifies CASSPLAGGIGEQFF.

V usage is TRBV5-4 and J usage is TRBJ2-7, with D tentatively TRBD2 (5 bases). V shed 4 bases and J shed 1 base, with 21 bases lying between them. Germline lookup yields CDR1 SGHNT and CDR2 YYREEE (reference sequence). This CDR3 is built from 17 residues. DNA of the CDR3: TGTGCCAGCAGCCCTAGCCTTGGTCGGGAACTGTCCTACGAGCAGTACTTC. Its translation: CASSPSLGRELSYEQYF.

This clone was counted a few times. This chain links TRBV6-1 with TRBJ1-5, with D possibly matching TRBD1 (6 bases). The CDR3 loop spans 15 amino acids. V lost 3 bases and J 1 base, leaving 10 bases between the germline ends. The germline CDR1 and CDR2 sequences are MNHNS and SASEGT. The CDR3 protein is CASSDAQGSNQPQHF. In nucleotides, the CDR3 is TGTGCCAGCAGTGACGCACAGGGAAGCAATCAGCCCCAGCATTTT.

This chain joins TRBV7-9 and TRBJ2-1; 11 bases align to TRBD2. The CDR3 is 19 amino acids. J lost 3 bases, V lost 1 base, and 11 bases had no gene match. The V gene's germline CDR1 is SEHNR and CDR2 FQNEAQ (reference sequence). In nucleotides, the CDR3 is TGTGCCAGCAGCTTAGATGGGACTAGCGGAGGGTCTTTCTACAATGAGCAGTTCTTC. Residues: CASSLDGTSGGSFYNEQFF.

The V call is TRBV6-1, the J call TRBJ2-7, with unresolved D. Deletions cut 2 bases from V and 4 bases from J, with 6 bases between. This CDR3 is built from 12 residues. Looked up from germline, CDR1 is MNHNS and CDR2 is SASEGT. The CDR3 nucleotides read TGTGCCAGCAGTGAAACTGAGTACGAGCAGTACTTC. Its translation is CASSETEYEQYF.

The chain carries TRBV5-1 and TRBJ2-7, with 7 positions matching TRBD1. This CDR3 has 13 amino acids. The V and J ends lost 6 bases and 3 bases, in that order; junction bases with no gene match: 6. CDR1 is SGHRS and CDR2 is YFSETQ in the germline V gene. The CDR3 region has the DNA TGCGCCAGCACATGGGGGACAGACTACGAGCAGTACTTC. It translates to CASTWGTDYEQYF.